The 24 T cell receptor beta chains given below trace back to one sample, sequenced in a study of blood T cell repertoires in COVID-19. Some clones are missing from TCRdb's copy, which holds only in-frame ones; the method was immunoSEQ multiplex PCR. Of about 170,000 clones in the sample, more than 80% were seen once. The sequenced material came from PBMCs or T cells enriched from blood (not recorded which). These receptors originate from a man over 45 who had recovered from COVID-19.

The chain recombines TRBV7-9 with TRBJ2-5; D may be TRBD1 (5 bases). The CDR3 length is 17 residues. Trimming removed 4 bases from V and 1 base from J, with 19 bases in between. The V gene's germline CDR1 is SEHNR and CDR2 FQNEAQ (reference sequence). CDR3 sequence reads: CASSSRTQGKFQETQYF. DNA for the CDR3: TGTGCCAGCAGCTCCCGGACGCAGGGTAAATTCCAAGAGACCCAGTACTTC.

This clone was counted a single time. V is TRBV3-1 (or the pseudogene TRBV3-2) and J is TRBJ2-5; 10 nucleotides agree with TRBD2. J lost 5 bases, V lost 3 bases, and 9 bases had no gene match. This CDR3 comprises 16 residues. Germline V gives CDR1 LGHDT, CDR2 YNNKEL (reference sequence). DNA of the CDR3: TGTGCCAGCAGCCAGACCGGGACTAGCGTCAGGGAGACCCAGTACTTC. It is translated as CASSQTGTSVRETQYF.

This chain connects TRBV6-5 to TRBJ1-1; D unresolved. The CDR3 is 11 residues long. Germline CDR1 is MNHEY and CDR2 is SVGAGI. V gave up 1 base and J gave up 8 bases, with 5 bases separating them. Written as DNA, the CDR3 is TGTGCCAGCAGTTACTTAGCGGAAGCTTTCTTT. Translating it yields CASSYLAEAFF.

The chain carries TRBV27 and TRBJ1-2; 7 nucleotides line up with TRBD1. CDR3 size: 15 residues. Germline-derived CDR1 and CDR2 are MNHEY and SMNVEV (reference sequence). The V gene end was trimmed by 2 bases and the J gene end by 4 bases; junction bases not matched to a gene: 7. The CDR3 DNA is TGTGCCAGCAGTTTAAAGGACAGGAGCTCCTATGGCTACACCTTC. This encodes CASSLKDRSSYGYTF.

The J gene is TRBJ2-7, the V gene TRBV19; maybe TRBD1 (6 bases). V was shortened by 5 bases and J by 0 bases, with 20 bases between the two germline ends. This CDR3 has 17 residues. Germline V CDR1 and CDR2: LNHDA, SQIVND (reference sequence). In nucleotides, the CDR3 is TGTGCCAGTAGTGTCGCTGCCGGGACAACCTACTCCTACGAGCAGTACTTC. Residues: CASSVAAGTTYSYEQYF.

In regard to this clone: One end of the junction is discordant with germline, which a read error may explain. The V call is TRBV7-7, the J call TRBJ2-5; D remains ambiguous. The CDR3 extends over 13 amino acids. CDR1 is SSHAT, CDR2 FNYEAQ, per germline (reference sequence). The CDR3 sequence: CASSLTFQETQYF. In DNA, the CDR3 is TGTGCTAGCAGCTTGACATTTCAAGAGACCCAGTACTTC.

This clone was found many times. The gene calls are TRBV4-3 and TRBJ2-7; 7 bases match TRBD1. Germline-derived CDR1 and CDR2 are LGHNA and YSLEER. There are 16 residues in the CDR3. V lost 1 base, J lost 4 bases, and 10 bases stayed unmatched. Written as DNA, the CDR3 is TGCGCCAGCAGCCAAGGCCCTAGGGGGCAGGGATACGAGCAGTACTTC. It specifies CASSQGPRGQGYEQYF.

This clone has only one observation. This sequence joins TRBV7-3 and TRBJ2-3, with 7 nucleotides matching TRBD2. CDR1 is SGHTA, CDR2 FQGTGA, per germline. Germline trimming cut 4 bases from V and 1 base from J; bases unmatched to any gene: 2. This CDR3 contains 14 residues. CDR3 nucleotide sequence: TGTGCCAGCAGCTATGGGGGGGGCACAGATACGCAGTATTTT. It encodes CASSYGGGTDTQYF.

This clone was observed a handful of times. The rearrangement links TRBV27 to TRBJ2-5, with TRBD1 identical over 10 bases. The CDR3 extends over 14 amino acids. Unmatched junction bases numbered 4, after V lost 5 bases and J lost 4 bases. Germline V CDR1 and CDR2: MNHEY, SMNVEV (reference sequence). The CDR3 DNA follows: TGTGCCAGCAGTCACGACAGGGGGCTAGAGACCCAGTACTTC. Translation: CASSHDRGLETQYF.

The chain recombines TRBV6-5 with TRBJ1-6; 8 nucleotides line up with TRBD1. Trimming at V came to 7 bases and at J to 7 bases, leaving 3 bases not matched to a gene. The CDR3 sequence is 13 residues long. CDR1 and CDR2 from the germline V gene are MNHEY and SVGAGI. CDR3 sequence (DNA): TGTGCCAGCAAGACAGGGGTGAATTCACCCCTCCACTTT. Its translation is CASKTGVNSPLHF.

The chain recombines TRBV11-3 with TRBJ2-5; TRBD2 matches 10 bases. From germline, CDR1 is SGHNT and CDR2 YENEEA. There are 16 residues in the CDR3. With V trimmed by 0 bases and J by 2 bases, 3 bases remained unmatched. The CDR3 DNA is TGTGCCAGCAGCTTAGACCTAGCGGGGGCTCAAGAGACCCAGTACTTC. This translates into CASSLDLAGAQETQYF.

This chain links TRBV3-1 (or the pseudogene TRBV3-2) with TRBJ1-1; possible D gene TRBD1, 6 bases. The CDR3 length is 15 residues. Germline CDR1 and CDR2: LGHDT and YNNKEL (reference sequence). Trimming removed 3 bases at V and 12 bases at J, with 23 bases between. The CDR3 region is CASSQAVGGEKGSFF. The CDR3 nucleotides read TGTGCCAGCAGCCAGGCGGTTGGGGGCGAGAAGGGTTCTTTCTTT.

The chain uses TRBV7-9 and TRBJ2-6; a weak D match, TRBD1 (6 bases). The CDR3 runs 17 residues. Trimming removed 7 bases from V and 0 bases from J, with 16 bases in between. The germline V gene encodes CDR1 SEHNR and CDR2 FQNEAQ (reference sequence). The CDR3 DNA follows: TGTGCCAGCAACCTCCAGGGGCCCGACTCTGGGGCCAACGTCCTGACTTTC. Its protein product is CASNLQGPDSGANVLTF.

V is TRBV13 and J is TRBJ1-4, with unresolved D. CDR1 and CDR2 from the germline V gene are PRHDT and FYEKMQ (reference sequence). This CDR3 region has 16 residues. Deletions cut 2 bases from V and 2 bases from J, with 12 bases between. The CDR3 DNA reads as TGTGCCAGCAGCTTAAGGCCGGGGTCCACTAATGAAAAACTGTTTTTT. The encoded protein is CASSLRPGSTNEKLFF.

CDR3 protein: CASSLLDRVGTGELFF. In DNA, the CDR3 is TGTGCCAGCAGCTTGCTGGACAGGGTCGGCACCGGGGAGCTGTTTTTT. The chain uses TRBV5-5 and TRBJ2-2; 8 bases agree with TRBD1. Germline trimming cut 1 base from V and 4 bases from J; bases unmatched to any gene: 6. Germline V gene data show CDR1 as SGHKS and CDR2 as YYEKEE (reference sequence). The CDR3 extends over 16 amino acids.

The V gene is TRBV9, the J gene TRBJ2-2; possible D gene TRBD2, 5 bases. In germline, CDR1 is SGDLS, CDR2 YYNGEE. The CDR3 runs to 14 residues. V was clipped by 4 bases and J by 2 bases, with 9 bases between them. The CDR3 DNA sequence: TGTGCCAGCAGCACGGAGGCCAACACCGGGGAGCTGTTTTTT. Amino acids: CASSTEANTGELFF. Drawing the rest from reference TRBV9 and TRBJ2-2, the complete variable domain is DSGVTQTPKHLITATGQRVTLRCSPRSGDLSVYWYQQSLDQGLQFLIQYYNGEERAKGNILERFSAQQFPDLHSELNLSSLELGDSALYFCASSTEANTGELFFGEGSRLTVL.

The V call is TRBV11-2, the J call TRBJ1-2; D possibly corresponds to TRBD1 (5 bases). Germline-derived CDR1 and CDR2 are SGHAT and FQNNGV. Trimming removed 0 bases at V and 4 bases at J, with 9 bases between. The CDR3 runs 14 residues. CDR3 in amino acids: CASSLDGGSYGYTF. CDR3 sequence (DNA): TGTGCCAGCAGCTTAGACGGGGGAAGCTATGGCTACACCTTC.

The V and J genes are TRBV4-3 and TRBJ2-3; the match to TRBD2 covers 9 bases. This CDR3 region has 16 residues. Germline V gene data show CDR1 as LGHNA and CDR2 as YSLEER. The J segment lost 5 bases and the V segment lost 0 bases, leaving 6 bases of the junction unmatched. The CDR3 reads CASSQDPSGGRDTQYF. CDR3 coding DNA: TGCGCCAGCAGCCAAGATCCCAGCGGGGGGCGAGATACGCAGTATTTT.

The V and J genes are TRBV6-5 and TRBJ2-3, with a weak D call TRBD1 (5 bases). Per the germline V gene, CDR1 is MNHEY and CDR2 is SVGAGI. The CDR3 has 13 amino acids. Trimming shortened V by 6 bases and J by 4 bases, and 11 bases separated the two germline ends. CDR3 bases: TGTGCCAGCAGGCGGCAGGGCTCAGATACGCAGTATTTT. It translates to CASRRQGSDTQYF.

The rearrangement links TRBV19 to TRBJ1-4, with 10 nucleotides matching TRBD1. J lost 4 bases, V lost 4 bases, and 6 bases had no gene match. CDR3 length equals 16 residues. CDR1 and CDR2 from the germline V gene are LNHDA and SQIVND (reference sequence). The CDR3 DNA reads TGTGCCAGTAGTACCGGGACAGGGGTCCATAATGAAAAACTGTTTTTT. Protein sequence: CASSTGTGVHNEKLFF.

The J gene is TRBJ2-2, the V gene TRBV3-1 (or the pseudogene TRBV3-2); D not certain. Germline assignment: CDR1 LGHDT and CDR2 YNNKEL (reference sequence). CDR3 size: 16 residues. The germline V and J ends were trimmed by 2 bases and 0 bases, with 10 bases remaining between them. CDR3 nucleotides: TGTGCCAGCAGCCAATGGGCACGGCCGAACACCGGGGAGCTGTTTTTT. It codes for CASSQWARPNTGELFF.

The genes are TRBV5-1 and TRBJ1-2, with TRBD1 identical over 7 bases. From germline, CDR1 is SGHRS and CDR2 YFSETQ. After removal of 4 bases from V and 8 bases from J, the junction contained 11 bases not matched to a gene. This CDR3 region has 14 residues. The CDR3 is CASSPLQGTGGYTF. As DNA, the CDR3 is TGCGCCAGCAGCCCCCTACAGGGGACGGGCGGCTACACCTTC.

This clone was seen once. The chain is built from TRBV7-9 and TRBJ2-1; D is unclear. Germline CDR1 reads SEHNR; CDR2 reads FQNEAQ (reference sequence). With 2 bases removed from V and 7 bases from J, the gap between germline ends came to 15 bases. The CDR3 extends over 15 amino acids. The CDR3 bases are TGTGCCAGCAGCTTAACCCCCAGTTACCTTAATGAGCAGTTCTTC. This codes for CASSLTPSYLNEQFF.

V is TRBV5-1 and J is TRBJ1-5, with D unresolved. Trimming left V 0 bases short and J 7 bases short, with 8 bases between. This CDR3 region has 13 residues. Germline V gives CDR1 SGHRS, CDR2 YFSETQ. CDR3: CASSLDGEQPQHF. The CDR3 nucleotides read TGCGCCAGCAGCTTGGACGGAGAGCAGCCCCAGCATTTT. Drawing the rest from reference TRBV5-1 and TRBJ1-5, the complete variable domain is KAGVTQTPRYLIKTRGQQVTLSCSPISGHRSVSWYQQTPGQGLQFLFEYFSETQRNKGNFPGRFSGRQFSNSRSEMNVSTLELGDSALYLCASSLDGEQPQHFGDGTRLSIL.